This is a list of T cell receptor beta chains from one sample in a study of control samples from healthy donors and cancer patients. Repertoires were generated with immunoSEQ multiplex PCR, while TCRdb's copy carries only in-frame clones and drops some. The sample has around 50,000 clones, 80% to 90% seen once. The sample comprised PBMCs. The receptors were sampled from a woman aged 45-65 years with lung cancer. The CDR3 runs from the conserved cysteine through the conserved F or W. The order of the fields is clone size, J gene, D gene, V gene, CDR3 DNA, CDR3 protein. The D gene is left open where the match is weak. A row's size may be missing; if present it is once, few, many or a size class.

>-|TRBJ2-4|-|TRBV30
TGTGCCTGGAGGGTGGGGTTTTGGGGAATTCAGTACTTC
CAWRVGFWGIQYF
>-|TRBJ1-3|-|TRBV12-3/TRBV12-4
TGTGCCAGCAGTATCTCTGGAAACACCATATATTTT
CASSISGNTIYF
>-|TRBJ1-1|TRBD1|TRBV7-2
TGTGCCAGCAGCTTAGGGGACAGGGATACTGAAGCTTTCTTT
CASSLGDRDTEAFF
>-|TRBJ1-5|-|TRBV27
TGTGCCAGCAGTTTGCAATACAATCAGCCCCAGCATTTT
CASSLQYNQPQHF
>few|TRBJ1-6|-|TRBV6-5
TGTGCCAGCAGAGTGGACAGCCTCAATAATTCACCCCTCCACTTT
CASRVDSLNNSPLHF
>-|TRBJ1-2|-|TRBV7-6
TGTGCCAGCAGCTTTTCTGCAGGGAATAACTATGGCTACACCTTC
CASSFSAGNNYGYTF
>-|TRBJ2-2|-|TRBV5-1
TGCGCCAGCAGCCTCGACACCGGGGAGCTGTTTTTT
CASSLDTGELFF
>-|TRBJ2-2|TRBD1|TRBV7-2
TGTGCCAGCAGCCAACGGGACAGGGATCCCGGGGAGCTGTTTTTT
CASSQRDRDPGELFF
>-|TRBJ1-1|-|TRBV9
TGTGCCAGCAGCGTAGGCGGGACCGCAAAAACGAACACTGAAGCTTTCTTT
CASSVGGTAKTNTEAFF
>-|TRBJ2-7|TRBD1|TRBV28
TGTGCCAGCAGGCCCCTGGGGACAGCCTACGAGCAGTACTTC
CASRPLGTAYEQYF
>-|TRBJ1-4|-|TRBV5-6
TGTGCCAGCAGCTCTGATACGTCGGACCGTCTGGTGGAAAAACTGTTTTTT
CASSSDTSDRLVEKLFF
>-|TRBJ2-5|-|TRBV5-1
TGCGCCAGCAGCTTCCAAGAGACCCAGTACTTC
CASSFQETQYF
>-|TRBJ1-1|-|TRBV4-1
TGCGCCAGCAGCTCCCAGGGAATAGGAGCTGAAGCTTTCTTT
CASSSQGIGAEAFF
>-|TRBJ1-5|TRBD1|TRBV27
TGTGCCAGCAGTCCGGGACAGGGGAATCAGCCCCAGCATTTT
CASSPGQGNQPQHF
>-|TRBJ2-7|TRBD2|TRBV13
TGTGCCAGCAGCTCCCTGAGCGGGGGGTCCTACGAGCAGTACTTC
CASSSLSGGSYEQYF
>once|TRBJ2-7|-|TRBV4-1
TGCGCCAGCAGCCAAGGCGGGATCCCCTACGAGCAGTACTTC
CASSQGGIPYEQYF
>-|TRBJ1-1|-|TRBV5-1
TGCGCCAGCAGCTTGACGGGGCCCAACACTGAAGCTTTCTTT
CASSLTGPNTEAFF
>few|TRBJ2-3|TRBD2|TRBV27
TGTGCCAGCAGTTCCTTAGCGGGTCTCACAGATACGCAGTATTTT
CASSSLAGLTDTQYF
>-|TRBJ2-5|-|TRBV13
TGTGCCAGCAGCCCCTTTTTGCAACGGCGCCAAGAGACCCAGTACTTC
CASSPFLQRRQETQYF
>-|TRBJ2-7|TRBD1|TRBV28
TGTGCCAGCAGTTCGTCCGGGACAGTGAGGTACGAGCAGTACTTC
CASSSSGTVRYEQYF
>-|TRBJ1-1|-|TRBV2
TGTGCCAGCAAAGCAGGACTGAACACTGAAGCTTTCTTT
CASKAGLNTEAFF
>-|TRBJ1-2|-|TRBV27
TGTGCCAGCAGTTTAACCCCAAGGACAGTGTATGGCTACACCTTC
CASSLTPRTVYGYTF
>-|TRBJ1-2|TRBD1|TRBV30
TGTGCCAGATTGACAGGGAAGTACTATGGCTACACCTTC
CARLTGKYYGYTF
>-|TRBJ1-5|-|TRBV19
TGTGCCAGTAGTATTGTTCTGGGGCGGCAGGTTAGCAATCAGCCCCAGCATTTT
CASSIVLGRQVSNQPQHF
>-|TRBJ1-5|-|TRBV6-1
TGTGCCAGCAGTGAAAACAGGGCTGGCAATCAGCCCCAGCATTTT
CASSENRAGNQPQHF
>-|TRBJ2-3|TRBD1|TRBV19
TGTGCCAGTAGTGCGACCGGGACAGGGCGCTCAGATACGCAGTATTTT
CASSATGTGRSDTQYF
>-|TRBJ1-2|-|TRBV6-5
TGTGCCAGCAGGACGGGGGGAGGCTATGGCTACACCTTC
CASRTGGGYGYTF
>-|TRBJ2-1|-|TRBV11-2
TGTGCCAGCAGCTTAGCGGGGTTCTACAATGAGCAGTTCTTC
CASSLAGFYNEQFF
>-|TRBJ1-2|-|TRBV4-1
TGCGCCAGCTCGGGCCCAGGGCGACCTAACTATGGCTACACCTTC
CASSGPGRPNYGYTF
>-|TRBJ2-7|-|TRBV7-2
TGTGCCAGCAGCTTAGATAGACAGCGTACCTACGAGCAGTACTTC
CASSLDRQRTYEQYF
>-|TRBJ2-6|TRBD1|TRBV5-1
TGCGCCAGCAGCTACACGCGGACAGGGTCTGGGGCCAACGTCCTGACTTTC
CASSYTRTGSGANVLTF
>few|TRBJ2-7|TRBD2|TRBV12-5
TGTGCTAGTGGTTTAGGGAGGGCCTACGAGCAGTACTTC
CASGLGRAYEQYF
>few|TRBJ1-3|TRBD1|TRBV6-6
TGTGCCAGCAGCCGATTGAGACAGGGGGCTAACTCTGGAAACACCATATATTTT
CASSRLRQGANSGNTIYF
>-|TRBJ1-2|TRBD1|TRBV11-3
TGTGCCAGCAGCTTAGGGACAGGGGTGGAAGTCGGCTACACCTTC
CASSLGTGVEVGYTF
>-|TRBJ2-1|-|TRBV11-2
TGTGCCAGCAGCAAAAACCTGGGGCTGGGGAATGAGCAGTTCTTC
CASSKNLGLGNEQFF
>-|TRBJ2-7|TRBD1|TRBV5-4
TGTGCCAGCAGCTGGGACAGGGGTAGTCACGAGCAGTACTTC
CASSWDRGSHEQYF
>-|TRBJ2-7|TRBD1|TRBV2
TGTGCCAGCAGGACAGGGCCCACCTACGAGCAGTACTTC
CASRTGPTYEQYF
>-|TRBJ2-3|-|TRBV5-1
TGCGCCAGCAGCCCCCAAAGGGGGTCAAGCACAGATACGCAGTATTTT
CASSPQRGSSTDTQYF
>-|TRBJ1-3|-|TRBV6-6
TGTGCCAGCAGTCCCAACGAAGGGGGCTCTGGAAACACCATATATTTT
CASSPNEGGSGNTIYF
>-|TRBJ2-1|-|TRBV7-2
TGTGCCAGCAGTTATAACGACAATGAGCAGTTCTTC
CASSYNDNEQFF
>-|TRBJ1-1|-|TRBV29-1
TGCAGCGTGGCATCGGCTAAGAACACTGAAGCTTTCTTT
CSVASAKNTEAFF
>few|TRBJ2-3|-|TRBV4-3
TGCGCCAGCAGCCAAGACCTAGCGGAACAGGGAGCAGATACGCAGTATTTT
CASSQDLAEQGADTQYF
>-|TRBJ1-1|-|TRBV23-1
TGCGCCAGCAGTCGACAGGAGGCCTTAACAGGGAACACTGAAGCTTTCTTT
CASSRQEALTGNTEAFF
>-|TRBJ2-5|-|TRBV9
TGTGCCAGCAGCGTAGGCCCGGGGGTCCAAGAGACCCAGTACTTC
CASSVGPGVQETQYF
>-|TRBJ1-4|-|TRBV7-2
TGTGCCAGCAGCGTGGACAGCGGGGATGAAAAACTGTTTTTT
CASSVDSGDEKLFF
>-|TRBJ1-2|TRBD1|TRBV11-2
TGTGCCAGCAGCTTATCGGGAGGTACAGGGGGAGGAGGCTACACCTTC
CASSLSGGTGGGGYTF
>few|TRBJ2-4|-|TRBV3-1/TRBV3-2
TGTGCCAGCAGCCAAGGCCGGACTACTTCATTCGACCGAAACATTCAGTACTTC
CASSQGRTTSFDRNIQYF
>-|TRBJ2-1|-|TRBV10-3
TGTGCCATCAGGGAGGGAATGGGATCTGGCAATGAGCAGTTCTTC
CAIREGMGSGNEQFF
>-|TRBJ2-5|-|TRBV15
TGTGCCACCGGCGGGGTACGGGAGACCCAGTACTTC
CATGGVRETQYF
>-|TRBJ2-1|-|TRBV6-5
TGTGCCAGCAGTTACTCGAGATCCCACGGCCACAATGAGCAGTTCTTC
CASSYSRSHGHNEQFF
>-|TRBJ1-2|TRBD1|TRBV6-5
TGTGCCAGCAGTTACAGGGGGCGCGGTGGCTACACCTTC
CASSYRGRGGYTF
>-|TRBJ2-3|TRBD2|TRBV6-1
TGTGCCAGCAGTGCTACTAGCGGGGGGTACTCTCTCACAGATACGCAGTATTTT
CASSATSGGYSLTDTQYF
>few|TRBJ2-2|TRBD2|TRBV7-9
TGTGCCAGCAGCTCCCCGGGGGGGTTGAACACCGGGGAGCTGTTTTTT
CASSSPGGLNTGELFF
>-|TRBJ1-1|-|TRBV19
TGTGCCAGTAGTATAAACGGGCCGAACACTGAAGCTTTCTTT
CASSINGPNTEAFF
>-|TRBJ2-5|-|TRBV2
TGTGCCAGCACTCCTTGGGGGCGGATCGAAGAGACCCAGTACTTC
CASTPWGRIEETQYF
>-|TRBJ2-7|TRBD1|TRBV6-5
TGTGCCAGCAGACGCGGGACAGGGGACTTCTACGAGCAGTACTTC
CASRRGTGDFYEQYF
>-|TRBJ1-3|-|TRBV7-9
TGTGCCAGCAGTCCCGGGACCATGCTATCTGGAAACACCATATATTTT
CASSPGTMLSGNTIYF
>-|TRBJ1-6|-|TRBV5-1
TGCGCCAGCAGCTTGGAGACTCCTTATAATTCACCCCTCCACTTT
CASSLETPYNSPLHF
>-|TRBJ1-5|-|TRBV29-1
TGCAGCGTTGATGAGGGCAGCAATCAGCCCCAGCATTTT
CSVDEGSNQPQHF